The clone carrying this TCR beta chain was seen a handful of times. This entry is derived from a study of blood T cell repertoires in COVID-19. Study as a whole: Researchers got acute and convalescent COVID-19 samples from the United States, Italy and Spain.

Generated by immunoSEQ multiplex PCR, the TCRdb table keeps only in-frame clones and is missing some. The sample yields around 250,000 clones, roughly 85% seen once. This CDR3 is 14 amino acids long. Germline CDR1 SNHLY, CDR2 FYNNEI. Trimming removed 7 bases from V and 7 bases from J; junction bases left unmatched: 10. Either two negative PCRs, clearance, or symptom resolution qualified Cohort 3 donors as recovered. The sequenced sample consisted of PBMCs or T cells enriched from blood (not recorded which). J is TRBJ2-5 and V is TRBV2; 9 bases map to TRBD2. The clonotype comes from a woman aged 50 to 65 who had recovered from COVID-19. The CDR3 nucleotides read TGTGCCAGCACTTGGCGGGAGGGCCGGGGGACCCAGTACTTC. This codes for CASTWREGRGTQYF.